This TCR beta chain stems from a study of OX40 agonist ivuxolimab in advanced cancers. Study in general: Three patients got partial responses; one had hepatocellular carcinoma and two had cutaneous melanoma.

Germline lookup yields CDR1 SGHTA and CDR2 FQGNSA. The CDR3 has 13 residues. V dropped 5 bases and J dropped 6; count of bases not matched to a gene: 6. Produced via immunoSEQ multiplex PCR; TCRdb's table is partial and in-frame only. In the table there are 30,000 to 45,000 clones, about 79% of which are singletons. General observations from the study: Antigen targets of the expanded peripheral T cells went undetermined.

As regards this clone: What it recognizes is unknown.

The TCR comes from an adult with an advanced solid tumor such as melanoma, head and neck, liver or kidney cancer. The sample in question was CD4+ or CD8+ T cells sorted from blood, obtained in a trial of the OX40 agonist ivuxolimab. V gene TRBV7-2 combines with J gene TRBJ1-2; 7 bases match TRBD1. CDR3 nucleotide sequence: TGTGCCAGCAGCGTCAGACAGGGCAATGGCTACACCTTC. Residues: CASSVRQGNGYTF.